This entry lists 28 T cell receptor beta chains sequenced from one sample in a study of cytotoxic CD8 clonotypes in ibrutinib-treated CLL. Produced via immunoSEQ multiplex PCR; TCRdb's table is partial and in-frame only. The top ten clones hold about 5.7% of a sample with 250,000 to 350,000 clones, around 76% of them seen once. The sequencing here drew on PBMCs, taken at disease progression, from a patient treated with ibrutinib. The source of these receptors is a human donor with chronic lymphocytic leukemia.

The chain carries TRBV7-6 and TRBJ2-5; D is possibly TRBD2 (6 bases). CDR1 is SGHVS and CDR2 is FNYEAQ in the germline V gene. CDR3 length: 17 amino acids. With 5 bases removed from V and 5 bases from J, the gap between germline ends came to 24 bases. CDR3 protein: CASSVNVWASEWETQYF. The CDR3 DNA reads TGTGCCAGCAGCGTGAACGTTTGGGCTAGCGAGTGGGAGACCCAGTACTTC.

V gene TRBV9 combines with J gene TRBJ1-2, with D perhaps matching TRBD1 (6 bases). V was clipped by 0 bases and J by 6 bases, with 18 bases between them. CDR3 size: 16 residues. The germline CDR1 and CDR2 sequences are SGDLS and YYNGEE. CDR3 residues: CASSVASRWGGDGYTF. CDR3 sequence (DNA): TGTGCCAGCAGCGTAGCCAGTCGATGGGGGGGCGATGGCTACACCTTC.

This clone appeared a few times. V is TRBV5-4 and J is TRBJ2-7; a weak D match, TRBD1 (6 bases). In germline, CDR1 is SGHNT, CDR2 YYREEE (reference sequence). Trimming removed 0 bases at V and 4 bases at J, with 8 bases between. The CDR3 has 13 residues. CDR3 nucleotides: TGTGCCAGCAGCTTGGCACAGGGTTACGAGCAGTACTTC. Its translation is CASSLAQGYEQYF.

This chain joins TRBV25-1 and TRBJ1-2, with D possibly being TRBD1 (6 bases). Germline CDR1 MGHDK, CDR2 SYGVNS. The CDR3 covers 14 residues. Trimming removed 4 bases at V and 8 bases at J, with 17 bases between. The CDR3 is CASSGNREWVGYTF. In DNA form, the CDR3 reads TGTGCCAGCAGTGGAAACAGGGAATGGGTGGGCTACACCTTC.

The chain is built from TRBV28 and TRBJ2-1; 7 positions agree with TRBD2. The length of the CDR3 is 13 residues. Looked up from germline, CDR1 is MDHEN and CDR2 is SYDVKM. V dropped 6 bases and J dropped 11; count of bases not matched to a gene: 10. CDR3 sequence reads: CASSLAVPLKQFF. CDR3 nucleotides: TGTGCCAGCAGCCTAGCGGTACCACTGAAGCAGTTCTTC.

The chain employs TRBV18 and TRBJ1-5; tentative D call: TRBD1 (5 bases). Germline assignment: CDR1 KGHSH and CDR2 LQKENI. This CDR3 is built from 14 residues. The V end was cut by 0 bases, the J end by 4 bases, with 7 bases between. The CDR3 DNA reads as TGTGCCAGCTCACCACCGGGACTGAATCAGCCCCAGCATTTT. Translated: CASSPPGLNQPQHF.

This chain links TRBV10-3 with TRBJ2-2, with 9 bases that match TRBD2. The CDR3 runs to 17 residues. J was trimmed by 2 bases and V by 0 bases; bases with no gene match: 4. The germline V gene has CDR1 ENHRY and CDR2 SYGVKD. The CDR3 DNA reads TGTGCCATCAGTGAGTCGATTAGCGGGGGTAACACCGGGGAGCTGTTTTTT. As protein: CAISESISGGNTGELFF.

The V gene is TRBV13, the J gene TRBJ2-7; TRBD2 agrees at 8 bases. CDR3 length: 13 amino acids. CDR1 is PRHDT, CDR2 FYEKMQ, per germline (reference sequence). The J segment lost 5 bases and the V segment lost 1 base, leaving 1 base of the junction unmatched. This CDR3 is CASSLAGGHEQYF. The CDR3, as DNA: TGTGCCAGCAGCTTAGCGGGGGGGCACGAGCAGTACTTC.

This clone was observed once. The genes are TRBV10-3 and TRBJ2-7, with D possibly being TRBD2 (5 bases). V was clipped by 4 bases and J by 9 bases, with 13 bases between them. CDR3 length equals 12 residues. Germline V lookup: CDR1 ENHRY, CDR2 SYGVKD. The CDR3 loop reads CAISAGWIVQYF. The DNA for the CDR3 is TGTGCCATCAGTGCGGGGTGGATCGTGCAGTACTTC.

This chain uses TRBV10-3 with TRBJ2-3, with 7 bases that match TRBD2. V gave up 9 bases and J gave up 2 bases; unmatched junction bases: 11. This CDR3 contains 15 residues. Germline CDR1 is ENHRY and CDR2 is SYGVKD. CDR3 sequence reads: CAIAGSLTNTDTQYF. CDR3 DNA: TGTGCCATAGCGGGGTCCCTCACAAACACAGATACGCAGTATTTT.

This clone was counted only a few times. The rearrangement links TRBV5-1 to TRBJ2-2; D unresolved. The V and J ends lost 6 bases and 0 bases respectively, with 12 bases between them. Per germline, CDR1 SGHRS and CDR2 YFSETQ. The CDR3 is 15 residues long. The CDR3 protein is CASTMIRTNTGELFF. In DNA form, the CDR3 reads TGCGCCAGCACTATGATAAGGACGAACACCGGGGAGCTGTTTTTT.

V is TRBV5-1 and J is TRBJ1-2; the D gene is possibly TRBD1 (5 bases). Germline V gene lookup returns CDR1 SGHRS and CDR2 YFSETQ. This CDR3 region has 13 residues. V lost 0 bases to trimming and J lost 8 bases, with 11 bases between them. In nucleotides, the CDR3 is TGCGCCAGCAGCTTGGGGAGGGGTTCGGGCTACACCTTC. Protein sequence: CASSLGRGSGYTF.

The chain couples TRBV7-3 to TRBJ2-3; 8 nucleotides match TRBD2. The V gene end was trimmed by 5 bases and the J gene end by 1 base; junction bases not matched to a gene: 8. The CDR3 contains 16 residues. The germline V gene has CDR1 SGHTA and CDR2 FQGTGA. The CDR3 reads CASSLWGLVGTDTQYF. CDR3 DNA sequence: TGTGCCAGCAGCCTATGGGGACTAGTGGGCACAGATACGCAGTATTTT.

The chain employs TRBV27 and TRBJ2-1, with D perhaps TRBD2 (5 bases). The CDR3 is made up of 14 amino acids. The ends were cut back, 7 bases at V and 4 bases at J, with 14 bases in the middle. Per the germline V gene, CDR1 is MNHEY and CDR2 is SMNVEV (reference sequence). The CDR3 coding sequence is TGTGCCAGCACCCCGAGGGTCTCGTACAATGAGCAGTTCTTC. Residues: CASTPRVSYNEQFF.

This sequence joins TRBV15 and TRBJ2-7, with D maybe TRBD2 (7 bases). This CDR3 contains 16 residues. Between the trimmed V and J ends, which lost 5 bases and 1 base, there was a span of 18 bases. Germline CDR1 is LNHNV and CDR2 is YYDKDF (reference sequence). CDR3 DNA: TGTGCCACCAGCTGGGGGGGCATGAGCTCATCCTACGAGCAGTACTTC. It encodes CATSWGGMSSSYEQYF.

The chain employs TRBV5-6 and TRBJ2-6; no definite D call. CDR1 and CDR2 from the germline V gene are SGHDT and YYEEEE. Trimming pared 2 bases from V and 1 base from J, leaving 4 bases between. The CDR3 spans 14 residues. CDR3 DNA: TGTGCCAGCAGCTTATTTTCTGGGGCCAACGTCCTGACTTTC. It codes for CASSLFSGANVLTF.

V usage is TRBV2 and J usage is TRBJ1-4; maybe TRBD1 (5 bases). V dropped 3 bases and J dropped 6 bases, with 11 bases sitting between them. This CDR3 comprises 14 residues. CDR1 and CDR2 (germline): SNHLY, FYNNEI. Here the CDR3 reads CASSDRQGDEKLFF. In DNA form, the CDR3 reads TGTGCCAGCAGTGACCGTCAGGGCGATGAAAAACTGTTTTTT.

This chain connects TRBV7-8 to TRBJ2-7; 13 bases align to TRBD2. The CDR3 is 15 amino acids. V lost 5 bases, J lost 3 bases, and 4 bases stayed unmatched. Germline-derived CDR1 and CDR2 are SGHVS and FQNEAQ. The CDR3 loop is CASSPGTSGNYEQYF. The CDR3, as DNA: TGTGCCAGCAGCCCAGGGACTAGCGGGAACTACGAGCAGTACTTC.

This chain joins TRBV4-1 and TRBJ1-2; D uncertain. Deletions cut 0 bases from V and 2 bases from J, with 7 bases between. The CDR3 extends over 14 amino acids. CDR1 MGHRA and CDR2 YSYEKL come from the germline V gene. The CDR3 region is CASSQDSQNYGYTF. CDR3 coding DNA: TGCGCCAGCAGCCAAGATTCGCAAAACTATGGCTACACCTTC.

This clone turned up a few times. The chain combines TRBV7-3 with TRBJ2-2; 8 nucleotides match TRBD1. The CDR3 length is 15 residues. The germline V gene has CDR1 SGHTA and CDR2 FQGTGA. V shed 5 bases, J shed 6 bases, and the junction held 8 bases outside the gene matches. The CDR3 DNA reads as TGTGCCAGCAGCGCCAAGCAGACAGGGGCCGGGGAGCTGTTTTTT. Its protein product is CASSAKQTGAGELFF.

The V call is TRBV7-2, the J call TRBJ2-5; 8 bases agree with TRBD1. V lost 6 bases and J lost 4; bases outside the gene matches: 7. The CDR3 has 14 amino acids. Germline CDR1 is SGHTA and CDR2 is FQGNSA. This chain's CDR3 is CASRPTGAGETQYF. In nucleotides, the CDR3 is TGTGCCAGCAGACCGACAGGGGCTGGAGAGACCCAGTACTTC.

CDR3 nucleotides: TGCGCCAGCAGCTTGGTAGGTCGGGGAACAGATACGCAGTATTTT. Protein product: CASSLVGRGTDTQYF. V and J are TRBV5-1 and TRBJ2-3, with a tentative D call TRBD2 (5 bases). V was trimmed by 0 bases and J by 3 bases, leaving 11 bases between them. Germline-derived CDR1 and CDR2 are SGHRS and YFSETQ. The CDR3 spans 15 residues.

The chain couples TRBV14 to TRBJ1-6; D remains ambiguous. Trimming took off 11 bases at V and 7 bases at J, with 9 bases between the two ends. The germline V gene encodes CDR1 SGHDN and CDR2 FVKESK. CDR3 size: 11 residues. The CDR3 DNA reads TGTGCCGGCTATCCCAATTCACCCCTCCACTTT. Translating it yields CAGYPNSPLHF.

This chain joins TRBV7-3 and TRBJ1-1; TRBD1 might be the D (5 bases). Germline CDR1 and CDR2: SGHTA and FQGTGA. The V end was cut by 1 base, the J end by 10 bases, with 13 bases between. The CDR3 runs to 13 residues. CDR3 in DNA: TGTGCCAGCAGCTTAAGTGTCAGGGAGGGAGCTTTCTTT. This codes for CASSLSVREGAFF.

The genes are TRBV7-6 and TRBJ2-7; 9 nucleotides agree with TRBD2. The CDR3 is made up of 15 amino acids. With V trimmed by 0 bases and J by 4 bases, 4 bases remained unmatched. CDR1 is SGHVS, CDR2 FNYEAQ, per germline. The CDR3 reads CASSLAPSGGYEQYF. Written as DNA, the CDR3 is TGTGCCAGCAGCTTAGCGCCCAGCGGGGGGTACGAGCAGTACTTC.

The chain combines TRBV20-1 with TRBJ2-1; tentatively, D is TRBD2 (5 bases). Germline loops: CDR1 DFQATT, CDR2 SNEGSKA (reference sequence). The CDR3 length is 11 residues. The germline V and J ends were trimmed by 2 bases and 8 bases, with 7 bases remaining between them. The CDR3 DNA is TGCAGTGCTAGAACAGCGGATGAGCAGTTCTTC. Translating gives CSARTADEQFF.

This clone was observed a few times. The CDR3 DNA sequence: TGTGCCATCAGTGAGTCGAGAGGGGGCCGCTACGAGCAGTACTTC. It yields the protein CAISESRGGRYEQYF. The chain carries TRBV10-3 and TRBJ2-7, with 7 bases fitting TRBD1. With V trimmed by 0 bases and J by 3 bases, 5 bases remained unmatched. The CDR3 is made up of 15 amino acids. The germline V gene has CDR1 ENHRY and CDR2 SYGVKD.

The V gene is TRBV19, the J gene TRBJ2-2; 7 bases agree with TRBD1. V gave up 4 bases and J gave up 4 bases; unmatched junction bases: 6. The CDR3 has 15 residues. The germline gives CDR1 LNHDA, CDR2 SQIVND (reference sequence). CDR3 sequence reads: CASSTGDRSTGELFF. The CDR3 DNA sequence: TGTGCCAGTAGTACAGGGGACAGATCCACCGGGGAGCTGTTTTTT. The full variable domain, completed using reference TRBV19 and TRBJ2-2, is DGGITQSPKYLFRKEGQNVTLSCEQNLNHDAMYWYRQDPGQGLRLIYYSQIVNDFQKGDIAEGYSVSREKKESFPLTVTSAQKNPTAFYLCASSTGDRSTGELFFGEGSRLTVL.